This is a list of T cell receptor beta chains from one sample in a study of glioma-infiltrating T cells after dendritic cell vaccination. Sequenced by immunoSEQ multiplex PCR; TCRdb stores in-frame clones only, minus some. The profile shows 99,000 or so clones, 90% of them singletons. Sequencing used blood, obtained after dendritic cell vaccination. These receptors were taken from a human donor with glioblastoma. The CDR3 runs from the conserved cysteine through the conserved F or W. A D gene is named only where the DNA matches it firmly. Clone size appears in some rows only: once, few, many, or a class for an expanded clone.

v_gene: TRBV30
j_gene: TRBJ1-4
d_gene: .
abundance: .
CDR3nt: TGTGCCTGGAGTGTACGAGGCAGGGCGGAAAAACTGTTTTTT
CDR3aa: CAWSVRGRAEKLFF

v_gene: TRBV13
j_gene: TRBJ2-1
d_gene: TRBD2
abundance: .
CDR3nt: TGTGCCAGCAGCTCTGGACTAGCGGGAGCTAATGAGCAGTTCTTC
CDR3aa: CASSSGLAGANEQFF

v_gene: TRBV30
j_gene: TRBJ2-7
d_gene: TRBD2
abundance: once
CDR3nt: TGTGCCTGGAGTGTAAGCGGGGCCGACTACGAGCAGTACTTC
CDR3aa: CAWSVSGADYEQYF

v_gene: TRBV5-4
j_gene: TRBJ2-1
d_gene: .
abundance: .
CDR3nt: TGTGCCAGCAGCTTAGGGGGGAGGGGGGCGGATAGCTCCTACAATGAGCAGTTCTTC
CDR3aa: CASSLGGRGADSSYNEQFF

v_gene: TRBV7-9
j_gene: TRBJ1-2
d_gene: .
abundance: .
CDR3nt: TGTGCCAGCAGCCGGGACAACAACTATGGCTACACCTTC
CDR3aa: CASSRDNNYGYTF

v_gene: TRBV7-3
j_gene: TRBJ2-5
d_gene: .
abundance: .
CDR3nt: TGTGCCAGCTCGACAGGTCCCGAAGAGACCCAGTACTTC
CDR3aa: CASSTGPEETQYF

v_gene: TRBV11-2
j_gene: TRBJ2-1
d_gene: .
abundance: .
CDR3nt: TGTGCCAGCAGCTTATGGAGGTCTATCGGGGATGAGCAGTTCTTC
CDR3aa: CASSLWRSIGDEQFF

v_gene: TRBV6-1
j_gene: TRBJ2-7
d_gene: .
abundance: .
CDR3nt: TGTGCCAGCAGTGAAGGGAGGACCTCTAGTTCCGAGCAGTACTTC
CDR3aa: CASSEGRTSSSEQYF

v_gene: TRBV7-6
j_gene: TRBJ2-1
d_gene: TRBD2
abundance: .
CDR3nt: TGTGCCAGCAGCCAAGGGACTAGCGGCCATTACAATGAGCAGTTCTTC
CDR3aa: CASSQGTSGHYNEQFF

v_gene: TRBV10-3
j_gene: TRBJ2-5
d_gene: .
abundance: .
CDR3nt: TGTGCCGCTCGGGGAGGGACAGGACAAGAGACCCAGTACTTC
CDR3aa: CAARGGTGQETQYF

v_gene: TRBV7-9
j_gene: TRBJ2-3
d_gene: TRBD1
abundance: .
CDR3nt: TGTGCCAGCAGCTTAGGGGGACAGGGGCCAGATACGCAGTATTTT
CDR3aa: CASSLGGQGPDTQYF

v_gene: TRBV29-1
j_gene: TRBJ2-2
d_gene: TRBD2
abundance: .
CDR3nt: TGCAGCGTTGTAGGGCTAGCGGGAGTTGATGGCACCGGGGAGCTGTTTTTT
CDR3aa: CSVVGLAGVDGTGELFF

v_gene: TRBV6-1
j_gene: TRBJ1-5
d_gene: .
abundance: .
CDR3nt: TGTGCCAGCAGTGGTACACAGAACAATCAGCCCCAGCATTTT
CDR3aa: CASSGTQNNQPQHF

v_gene: TRBV6-4
j_gene: TRBJ2-3
d_gene: TRBD2
abundance: few
CDR3nt: TGTGCCAGCAGTGACTCGACTAGCGGGGGGGCAGATACGCAGTATTTT
CDR3aa: CASSDSTSGGADTQYF

v_gene: TRBV7-3
j_gene: TRBJ2-1
d_gene: .
abundance: once
CDR3nt: TGTGCCAGCAGCTTAATGGCAGGGGCTATCAATGAGCAGTTCTTC
CDR3aa: CASSLMAGAINEQFF

v_gene: TRBV7-9
j_gene: TRBJ1-3
d_gene: TRBD1
abundance: .
CDR3nt: TGTGCCAGCGATGCGGGACAGCTATCCTTT
CDR3aa: CASDAGQLSF

v_gene: TRBV13
j_gene: TRBJ1-2
d_gene: TRBD1
abundance: .
CDR3nt: TGTGCCAGCAGCTTAGACAGGGGATATGGCTACACCTTC
CDR3aa: CASSLDRGYGYTF

v_gene: TRBV2
j_gene: TRBJ2-7
d_gene: TRBD2
abundance: .
CDR3nt: TGTGCCAGCAGTGATCCGACTAGCGGATACTACGAGCAGTACTTC
CDR3aa: CASSDPTSGYYEQYF

v_gene: TRBV29-1
j_gene: TRBJ2-1
d_gene: TRBD2
abundance: .
CDR3nt: TGCAGCGTTGCGTCGGGACTAGTGGGCAATGAGCAGTTCTTC
CDR3aa: CSVASGLVGNEQFF

v_gene: TRBV5-1
j_gene: TRBJ2-7
d_gene: .
abundance: .
CDR3nt: TGCGCCAGCAGCCCCGGGGTCGACGAGCAGTACTTC
CDR3aa: CASSPGVDEQYF

v_gene: TRBV6-1
j_gene: TRBJ2-1
d_gene: .
abundance: .
CDR3nt: TGTGCCAGCAGTGCGACTGGATACAATGAGCAGTTCTTC
CDR3aa: CASSATGYNEQFF

v_gene: TRBV7-2
j_gene: TRBJ2-1
d_gene: TRBD2
abundance: .
CDR3nt: TGTGCCATCGGACTAGCGGGAGGGTCCTACAATGAGCAGTTCTTC
CDR3aa: CAIGLAGGSYNEQFF

v_gene: TRBV19
j_gene: TRBJ2-1
d_gene: TRBD2
abundance: .
CDR3nt: TGTGCCAGTAGTATGGTGGCTAGCGGGATCTACAATGAGCAGTTCTTC
CDR3aa: CASSMVASGIYNEQFF

v_gene: TRBV28
j_gene: TRBJ2-3
d_gene: TRBD2
abundance: .
CDR3nt: TGTGCCAGCAGCTACAGGAGTCTAGCGGGGGGGGGAGATACGCAGTATTTT
CDR3aa: CASSYRSLAGGGDTQYF

v_gene: TRBV27
j_gene: TRBJ1-1
d_gene: TRBD1
abundance: once
CDR3nt: TGTGCCAGCAGTTTATCAGTGACAGGGGTCTCTGAAGCTTTCTTT
CDR3aa: CASSLSVTGVSEAFF

v_gene: TRBV9
j_gene: TRBJ2-3
d_gene: .
abundance: .
CDR3nt: TGTGCCAGCAGCGCAACAGGGACAGATACGCAGTATTTT
CDR3aa: CASSATGTDTQYF

v_gene: TRBV2
j_gene: TRBJ2-1
d_gene: TRBD1
abundance: .
CDR3nt: TGTGCCAGCAGTGATACCCCGGGACAGGTAAACAATGAGCAGTTCTTC
CDR3aa: CASSDTPGQVNNEQFF

v_gene: TRBV30
j_gene: TRBJ2-5
d_gene: TRBD1
abundance: .
CDR3nt: TGTGCCGGGACAGGGGGCGCCGAGACCCAGTACTTC
CDR3aa: CAGTGGAETQYF

v_gene: TRBV6-1
j_gene: TRBJ2-5
d_gene: TRBD2
abundance: .
CDR3nt: TGTGCCAGCAGTGAATTGCGGGGGGGGGCAGAGACCCAGTACTTC
CDR3aa: CASSELRGGAETQYF

v_gene: TRBV2
j_gene: TRBJ1-6
d_gene: .
abundance: .
CDR3nt: TGTGCCAGCCAAGTCTACCTTAATTCACCCCTCCACTTT
CDR3aa: CASQVYLNSPLHF

v_gene: TRBV5-5
j_gene: TRBJ1-1
d_gene: .
abundance: .
CDR3nt: TGTGCCAGCAGCTCCCGGGTCTTAGACGCTGAAGCTTTCTTT
CDR3aa: CASSSRVLDAEAFF

v_gene: TRBV21-1
j_gene: TRBJ1-2
d_gene: .
abundance: .
CDR3nt: TGTGCCAGCAGCAAAGGAAAGTCGGTTGAGACAGGGGTAAACTATGGCTACACCTTC
CDR3aa: CASSKGKSVETGVNYGYTF

v_gene: TRBV11-2
j_gene: TRBJ2-2
d_gene: TRBD2
abundance: .
CDR3nt: TGTGCCAGCAGACCCCCGGGGGGGCGCGGTACCGGGGAGCTGTTTTTT
CDR3aa: CASRPPGGRGTGELFF